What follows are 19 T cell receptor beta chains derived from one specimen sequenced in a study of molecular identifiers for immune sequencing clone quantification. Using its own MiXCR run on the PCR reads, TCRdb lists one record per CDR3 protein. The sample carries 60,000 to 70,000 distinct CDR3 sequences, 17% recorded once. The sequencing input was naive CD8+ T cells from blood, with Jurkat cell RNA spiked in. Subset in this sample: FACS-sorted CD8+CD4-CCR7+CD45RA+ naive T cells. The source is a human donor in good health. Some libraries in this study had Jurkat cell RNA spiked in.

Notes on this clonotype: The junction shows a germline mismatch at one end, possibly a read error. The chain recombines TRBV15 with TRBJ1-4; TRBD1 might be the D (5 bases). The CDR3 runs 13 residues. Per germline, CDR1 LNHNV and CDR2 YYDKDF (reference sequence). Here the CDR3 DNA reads TGTGCCACGGGTCTATTTCGGGGCGAAGAACTGTTGTTT. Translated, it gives CATGLFRGEELLF. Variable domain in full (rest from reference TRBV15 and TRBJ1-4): DAMVIQNPRYQVTQFGKPVTLSCSQTLNHNVMYWYQQKSSQAPKLLFHYYDKDFNNEADTPDNFQSRRPNTSFCFLDIRSPGLGDTAMYLCATGLFRGEELLFGSGTQLSVL.

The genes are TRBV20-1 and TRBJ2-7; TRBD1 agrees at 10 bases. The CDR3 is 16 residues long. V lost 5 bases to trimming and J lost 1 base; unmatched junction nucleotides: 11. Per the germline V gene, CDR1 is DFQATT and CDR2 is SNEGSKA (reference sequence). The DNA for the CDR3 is TGCAGTGCTCATCTTCTGAGGACAGGGGGTTCCTACGAGCAGTACTTC. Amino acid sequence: CSAHLLRTGGSYEQYF.

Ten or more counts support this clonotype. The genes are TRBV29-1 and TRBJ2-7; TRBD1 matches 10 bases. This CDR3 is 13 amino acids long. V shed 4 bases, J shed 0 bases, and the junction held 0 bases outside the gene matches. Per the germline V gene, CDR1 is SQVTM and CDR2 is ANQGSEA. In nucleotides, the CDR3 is TGCAGCGTTGGGACAGGGGGCTCCTACGAGCAGTACTTC. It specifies CSVGTGGSYEQYF.

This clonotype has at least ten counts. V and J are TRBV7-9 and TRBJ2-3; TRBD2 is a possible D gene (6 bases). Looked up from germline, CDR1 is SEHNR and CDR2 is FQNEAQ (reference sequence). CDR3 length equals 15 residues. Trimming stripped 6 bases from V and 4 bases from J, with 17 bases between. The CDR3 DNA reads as TGTGCCAGCAGGTTCGGGAGAGGGAGCTCAGATACGCAGTATTTT. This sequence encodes CASRFGRGSSDTQYF. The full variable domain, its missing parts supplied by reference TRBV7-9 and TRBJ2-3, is DTGVSQNPRHKITKRGQNVTFRCDPISEHNRLYWYRQTLGQGPEFLTYFQNEAQLEKSRLLSDRFSAERPKGSFSTLEIQRTEQGDSAMYLCASRFGRGSSDTQYFGPGTRLTVL.

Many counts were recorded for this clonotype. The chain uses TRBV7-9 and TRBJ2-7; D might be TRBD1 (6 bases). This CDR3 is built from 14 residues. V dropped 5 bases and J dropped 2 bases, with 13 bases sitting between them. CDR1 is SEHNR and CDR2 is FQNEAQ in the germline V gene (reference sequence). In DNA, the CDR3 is TGTGCCAGCAGCGACTCAGGGGTTCCCTACGAGCAGTACTTC. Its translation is CASSDSGVPYEQYF.

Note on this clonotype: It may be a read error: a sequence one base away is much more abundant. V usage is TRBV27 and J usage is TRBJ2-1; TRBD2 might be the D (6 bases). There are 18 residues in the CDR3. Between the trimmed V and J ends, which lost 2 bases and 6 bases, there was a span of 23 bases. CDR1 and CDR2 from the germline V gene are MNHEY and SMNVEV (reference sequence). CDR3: CASSLIPRTNGSFNEQFF. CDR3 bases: TGTGCCAGCAGTTTAATCCCTAGGACTAACGGGAGCTTCAATGAGCAGTTCTTC.

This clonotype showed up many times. The DNA for the CDR3 is TGTGCCAGCAGCTTAGCGATCGGACCGCTCCAAGAGACCCAGTACTTC. Protein sequence: CASSLAIGPLQETQYF. The chain uses TRBV7-9 and TRBJ2-5; D gene uncertain. The CDR3 is made up of 16 amino acids. Germline V gene lookup returns CDR1 SEHNR and CDR2 FQNEAQ (reference sequence). V dropped 0 bases and J dropped 1 base, with 12 bases sitting between them.

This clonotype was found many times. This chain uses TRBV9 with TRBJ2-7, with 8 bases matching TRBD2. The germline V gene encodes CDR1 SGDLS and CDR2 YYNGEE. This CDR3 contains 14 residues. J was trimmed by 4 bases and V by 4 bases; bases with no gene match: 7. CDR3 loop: CASSPGSGGYEQYF. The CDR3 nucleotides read TGTGCCAGCAGCCCGGGGAGCGGGGGATACGAGCAGTACTTC.

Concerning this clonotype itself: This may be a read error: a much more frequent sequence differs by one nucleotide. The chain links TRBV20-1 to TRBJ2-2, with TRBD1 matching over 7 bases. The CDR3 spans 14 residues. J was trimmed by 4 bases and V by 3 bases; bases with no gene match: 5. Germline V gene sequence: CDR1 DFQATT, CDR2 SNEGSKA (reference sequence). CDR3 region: CSASPGGGTGELFF. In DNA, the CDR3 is TGCAGTGCTAGCCCAGGGGGTGGCACCGGGGAGCTGTTTTTT.

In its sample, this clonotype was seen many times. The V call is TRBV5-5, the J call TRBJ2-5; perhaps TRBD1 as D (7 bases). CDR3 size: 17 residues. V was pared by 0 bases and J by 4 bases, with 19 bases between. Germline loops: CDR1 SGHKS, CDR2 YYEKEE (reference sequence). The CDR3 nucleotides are TGTGCCAGCAGCTTGGCCTACGTCAGGGGGGTTGCAGAGACCCAGTACTTC. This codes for CASSLAYVRGVAETQYF.

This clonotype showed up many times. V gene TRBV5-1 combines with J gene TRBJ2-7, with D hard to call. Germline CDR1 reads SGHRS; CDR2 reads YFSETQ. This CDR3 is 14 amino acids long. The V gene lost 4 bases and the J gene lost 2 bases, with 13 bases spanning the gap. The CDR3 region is CASSPYVGAYEQYF. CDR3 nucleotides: TGCGCCAGCAGCCCTTATGTGGGCGCCTACGAGCAGTACTTC.

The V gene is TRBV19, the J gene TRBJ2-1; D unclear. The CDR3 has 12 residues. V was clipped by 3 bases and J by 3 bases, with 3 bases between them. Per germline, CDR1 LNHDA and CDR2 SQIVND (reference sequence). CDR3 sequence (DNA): TGTGCCAGTAGTATCTACTACAATGAGCAGTTCTTC. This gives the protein CASSIYYNEQFF. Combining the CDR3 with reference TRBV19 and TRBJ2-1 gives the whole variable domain DGGITQSPKYLFRKEGQNVTLSCEQNLNHDAMYWYRQDPGQGLRLIYYSQIVNDFQKGDIAEGYSVSREKKESFPLTVTSAQKNPTAFYLCASSIYYNEQFFGPGTRLTVL.

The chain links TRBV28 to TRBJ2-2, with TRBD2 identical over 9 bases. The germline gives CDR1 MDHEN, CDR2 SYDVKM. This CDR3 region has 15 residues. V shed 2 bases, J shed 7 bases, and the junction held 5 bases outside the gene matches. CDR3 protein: CASSLELAGGGELFF. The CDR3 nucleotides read TGTGCCAGCAGTTTAGAACTAGCGGGTGGCGGGGAGCTGTTTTTT.

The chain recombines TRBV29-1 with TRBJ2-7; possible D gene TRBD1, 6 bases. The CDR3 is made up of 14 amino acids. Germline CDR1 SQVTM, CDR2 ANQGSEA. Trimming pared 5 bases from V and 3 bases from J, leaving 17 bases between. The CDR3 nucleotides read TGCAGCGTTCTAGGGGGAACTAGTCTCTACGAGCAGTACTTC. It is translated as CSVLGGTSLYEQYF.

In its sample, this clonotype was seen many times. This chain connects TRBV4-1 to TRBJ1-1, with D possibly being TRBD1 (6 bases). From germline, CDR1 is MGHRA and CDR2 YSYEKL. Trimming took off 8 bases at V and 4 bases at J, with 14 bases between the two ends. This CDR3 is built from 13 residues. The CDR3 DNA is TGCGCCAGCGCACAGGGTTTTGGCACTGAAGCTTTCTTT. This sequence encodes CASAQGFGTEAFF.

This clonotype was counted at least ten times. The CDR3: CASTDNTEAFF. Written as DNA, the CDR3 is TGCGCCAGCACGGACAACACTGAAGCTTTCTTT. The chain has TRBV4-1 and TRBJ1-1, with no clear D. Deletions cut 7 bases from V and 2 bases from J, with 5 bases between. The CDR3 loop spans 11 amino acids. CDR1 is MGHRA and CDR2 is YSYEKL in the germline V gene.

For the CDR3, the DNA is TGTGCCAGTGGTAATAGCCCCTACGAGCAGTACTTC. The encoded protein is CASGNSPYEQYF. V and J are TRBV19 and TRBJ2-7; D ambiguous. The V end lost 8 bases, the J end lost 2 bases, and 10 bases lay between the germline ends. Germline CDR1 LNHDA, CDR2 SQIVND (reference sequence). CDR3 length: 12 amino acids.

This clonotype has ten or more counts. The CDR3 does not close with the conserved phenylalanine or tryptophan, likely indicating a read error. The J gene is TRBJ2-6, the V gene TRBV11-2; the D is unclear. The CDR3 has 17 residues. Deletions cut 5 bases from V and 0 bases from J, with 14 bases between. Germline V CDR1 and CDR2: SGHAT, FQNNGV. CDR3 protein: CASSERTDSSGANVLTL. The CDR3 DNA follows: TGTGCCAGCAGCGAAAGGACGGATTCCTCTGGGGCCAACGTCCTGACTCTC.

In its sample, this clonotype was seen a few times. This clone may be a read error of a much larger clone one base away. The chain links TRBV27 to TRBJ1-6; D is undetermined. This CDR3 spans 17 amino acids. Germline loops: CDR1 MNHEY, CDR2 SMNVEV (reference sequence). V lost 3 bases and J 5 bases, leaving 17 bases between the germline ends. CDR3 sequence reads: CASSFPLQDGNNSPLHF. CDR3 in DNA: TGTGCCAGCAGTTTTCCCCTCCAAGACGGAAATAATTCACCCCTCCACTTT.